Listed below are T cell receptor beta chains from one sample, sequenced in a study of response to subunit inactivated influenza vaccine. TCRdb reprocessed the RT-PCR reads with MiXCR, giving one entry per CDR3 protein. The sample has 650,000 to 850,000 distinct CDR3 sequences, approximately 15% seen once. This sample comprised PBMCs from blood, obtained 14 to 15 days before vaccination. The origin of the receptors is a man aged 45-65 years who received an inactivated influenza vaccine. CDR3s include the opening cysteine and the closing phenylalanine or tryptophan. The D gene is left open where the match is weak. Clone size, where shown, is once, few, many, or a class for clones that have expanded.

abundance	d_gene	v_gene	j_gene	CDR3nt	CDR3aa
.	.	TRBV4-1	TRBJ2-5	TGCGCCAGCAGCCTCCTAGGGGGACCTCTGGGGACCCAGTACTTC	CASSLLGGPLGTQYF
.	TRBD2	TRBV20-1	TRBJ2-1	TGCAGTGCTAGTGTAGGACTAGCGGGAACCAATGAGCAGTTCTTC	CSASVGLAGTNEQFF
.	TRBD1	TRBV20-1	TRBJ1-4	TGCAGTGCCGCAGGGGGCCGAGGTAATGAAAAACTGTTTTTT	CSAAGGRGNEKLFF
.	TRBD1	TRBV7-9	TRBJ2-3	TGTGCCAGCAGCTTAGAAGACAGGGACACAGATACGCAGTATTTT	CASSLEDRDTDTQYF
.	.	TRBV10-2	TRBJ2-7	TGCGCCAGCAGTGAGTCTGGGGGATCTGGGCAGTACTTC	CASSESGGSGQYF
.	.	TRBV7-9	TRBJ2-2	TGTGCCAGCAGAGAACGCAGGGGCACCGGGGAGCTGTTTTTT	CASRERRGTGELFF
many	.	TRBV25-1	TRBJ2-5	TGTGCCAGCAGTGAATATAACGGCGGGAAGACCCAGTACTTC	CASSEYNGGKTQYF
.	.	TRBV24-1	TRBJ2-2	TGTGCCACCAGTGATTCCTTCTGGACAGGGAGGGAGAACACCGGGGAGCTGTTTTTT	CATSDSFWTGRENTGELFF
few	TRBD1	TRBV24-1	TRBJ1-1	TGTGCCACCAGTGTTAACAGGGGAGGGAACACTGAAGCTTTCTTT	CATSVNRGGNTEAFF
few	TRBD1	TRBV29-1	TRBJ1-1	TGCAGCGTTACAGGGGCGCCCACTGAAGCTTTCTTT	CSVTGAPTEAFF
.	TRBD1	TRBV5-1	TRBJ1-3	TGCGCCAGCAGCGAGTCAACAGGGGGCTCTGGAAACACCATATATTTT	CASSESTGGSGNTIYF
few	TRBD2	TRBV5-1	TRBJ2-7	TGCGCCAGCAGCTTGGCCATAGCGGGAGGGTCCCGGTACGAGCAGTACTTC	CASSLAIAGGSRYEQYF
.	.	TRBV18	TRBJ2-3	TGTGCCAGCTCACCAATTACCGATACGCAGTATTTT	CASSPITDTQYF
.	.	TRBV3-1	TRBJ2-5	TGTGCCAGCAGCAAACGACAGATACAAGAGACCCAGTACTTC	CASSKRQIQETQYF
few	.	TRBV7-7	TRBJ2-5	TGTGCTAGCAGCGGAGGGGGGTCCCAAGAAGGAGAGACCCAGTACTTC	CASSGGGSQEGETQYF
few	.	TRBV4-3	TRBJ2-1	TGCGCCAGCAGCCAAGAATCTATGTCATATGAGCAGTTCTTC	CASSQESMSYEQFF
many	.	TRBV27	TRBJ2-7	TGTGCCAGCAGTTTATCCATCGGGGCCGACCTCTACGAGCAGTACTTC	CASSLSIGADLYEQYF
few	.	TRBV7-2	TRBJ1-2	TGTGCCAGCAGGTACTCCAGTGCCGGTAACTATGGCTACACCTTC	CASRYSSAGNYGYTF
few	.	TRBV4-3	TRBJ2-2	TGCGCCAGCAGCCAAGATCACGGTTGGGAGCTGTTTTTT	CASSQDHGWELFF
.	TRBD1	TRBV15	TRBJ2-7	TGTGCCACCAGCAGAGGGGGCTGGACAGGGCGGCCCTACGAGCAGTACTTC	CATSRGGWTGRPYEQYF
.	.	TRBV20-1	TRBJ1-1	TGCAGTGATAGAGATCTGGTGAACACTGAAGCTTTCTTT	CSDRDLVNTEAFF
few	.	TRBV2	TRBJ2-4	TGTGCCAGCAGTGAAGAAGGTGGGGGCCCAAACATTCAGTACTTC	CASSEEGGGPNIQYF
.	TRBD2	TRBV20-1	TRBJ2-4	TGCAGTGCTAGAGTGGCTAGCGGGATAAACATTCAGTACTTC	CSARVASGINIQYF
few	TRBD1	TRBV18	TRBJ2-4	TGTGCCAGCTCACCAAACAGGGGCGAAAACATTCAGTACTTC	CASSPNRGENIQYF
few	TRBD1	TRBV4-3	TRBJ1-2	TGCGCCAGCAGCCAAGGCTCCGGACAGGGGAACTATGGCTACACCTTC	CASSQGSGQGNYGYTF
.	TRBD2	TRBV9	TRBJ2-1	TGTGCCAGCAGCGCTCTAGCGGGATCGACCTACAATGAGCAGTTCTTC	CASSALAGSTYNEQFF
few	.	TRBV30	TRBJ2-7	TGTGCCTGGGGATCCTCCCGGGGGCGCTACGAGCAGTACTTC	CAWGSSRGRYEQYF
.	.	TRBV20-1	TRBJ1-5	TGCAGTGCTAGGATTGCTGGGAGGCCCCAGCATTTT	CSARIAGRPQHF
.	.	TRBV5-1	TRBJ2-7	TGCGCCAGCAACGTCCACAGGGCGCTCCCCTACGAGCAGTACTTC	CASNVHRALPYEQYF
.	TRBD1	TRBV25-1	TRBJ1-5	TGTGCCAGCAGGGAGACAGGGTTCAATCAGCCCCAGCATTTT	CASRETGFNQPQHF
.	.	TRBV12-3/TRBV12-4	TRBJ2-2	TGTGCCAGCAGTTTTGCCCGGACCGGGGAGCTGTTTTTT	CASSFARTGELFF
.	TRBD1	TRBV11-2	TRBJ2-7	TGTGCCAGCAGCTTAGTAACAGGGGGCCTCCCCTACGAGCAGTACTTC	CASSLVTGGLPYEQYF
.	.	TRBV11-3	TRBJ2-7	TGTGCCAGCAGCCGCGATGGGGGTTCCTACGAGCAGTACTTC	CASSRDGGSYEQYF
.	.	TRBV9	TRBJ1-1	TGTGCCAGCAGCGTAGGTCAGGGCTCATGGAACACTGAAGCTTTCTTT	CASSVGQGSWNTEAFF
few	TRBD1	TRBV10-3	TRBJ2-1	TGTGCCATCAGTGAGTCTGGGACAGGGGATGAGCAGTTCTTC	CAISESGTGDEQFF
large	.	TRBV13	TRBJ2-7	TGTGCCAGCGGTACAGGCGCAGGTGTGTACGAGCAGTACTTC	CASGTGAGVYEQYF
few	TRBD2	TRBV6-2/TRBV6-3	TRBJ2-2	TGTGCCAGCAGTTACTCGACGACTAGCGGGAAGGACAACACCGGGGAGCTGTTTTTT	CASSYSTTSGKDNTGELFF
few	.	TRBV11-2	TRBJ2-6	TGTGCCAGCAGCCCGTGGTCGGGTCCTGGGGCCAACGTCCTGACTTTC	CASSPWSGPGANVLTF
few	TRBD1	TRBV5-1	TRBJ1-4	TGCGCCAGCAGACCACAGGGGGCTAATGAAAAACTGTTTTTT	CASRPQGANEKLFF
.	.	TRBV3-1	TRBJ2-5	TGTGCCAGCAGCCAAGCTATTAGCGGAGAGACCCAGTACTTC	CASSQAISGETQYF
.	.	TRBV7-9	TRBJ2-3	TGTGCCAGCAGCTTAGTGTCCGGGACCTGGAGAGATACGCAGTATTTT	CASSLVSGTWRDTQYF
.	.	TRBV29-1	TRBJ1-4	TGCAGCGTTGGTGACAGTCCCAATGAAAAACTGTTTTTT	CSVGDSPNEKLFF
.	TRBD2	TRBV20-1	TRBJ2-3	TGCAGTGCTAGATCACTAGCGGAAATCACAGATACGCAGTATTTT	CSARSLAEITDTQYF
many	TRBD1	TRBV12-3/TRBV12-4	TRBJ2-7	TGTGCCAGCAGGGACAGGGGCTCCTACGAGCAGTACTTC	CASRDRGSYEQYF
many	.	TRBV7-9	TRBJ2-5	TGTGCCAGCAGCTTAGCTTGGCAAGAGACCCAGTACTTC	CASSLAWQETQYF
few	.	TRBV7-3	TRBJ2-7	TGTGCCAGCAGCTTAACGAGGGAGTACGAGCAGTACTTC	CASSLTREYEQYF
.	.	TRBV4-3	TRBJ1-4	TGCGCCAGCAGCCAAGAAATCTTGCCTAATGAAAAACTGTTTTTT	CASSQEILPNEKLFF
many	.	TRBV10-3	TRBJ1-1	TGTGCCATCGGCCGAGCGAACACTGAAGCTTTCTTT	CAIGRANTEAFF
few	.	TRBV3-1	TRBJ1-3	TGTGCCAGCAGCCCCTCAAACGGAAACACCATATATTTT	CASSPSNGNTIYF
few	TRBD1	TRBV5-5	TRBJ2-1	TGTGCCAGCAGCTTGGACCCCGTAACAGGGGGCGTCCCCTCGCGGTTCTTC	CASSLDPVTGGVPSRFF
few	TRBD1	TRBV4-3	TRBJ1-6	TGCGCCAGCAGCCAGGGGACAGGGTGGAATTCACCCCTCCACTTT	CASSQGTGWNSPLHF